This T cell receptor beta chain is from a study of cytomegalovirus exposure and HLA in healthy donors (dated by TCRdb to 2016 to 2017). At the level of the whole study: The roughly 670 repertoires of the first cohort and the 95 to 150 validation repertoires were produced on the same platform, according to a later analysis. The study was designed to test whether signatures of past pathogen exposure could be identified by cataloging public T cell receptors. A separate validation cohort of approximately 130 different subjects was used in addition to the 666-subject first cohort. To predict cytomegalovirus infection status, the study brought together high-throughput TCR immunosequencing, statistical association of individual TCRs with disease status, and machine learning.

Trimming leaves V shorter by 2 bases and J shorter by 5 bases, with the junction holding 4 bases beyond the gene matches. Inclusive of the bounding cysteine and phenylalanine, the CDR3 is 16 residues long. The DNA shown is the 48-base CDR3, in frame from base 1. For CDR1 and CDR2, the germline V gene lists SGHVS and FQNEAQ. Overall study results and their limits: The authors suggested that the approach could potentially be extended to other disease states and immunological phenotypes. Most TCR sequences were observed very rarely across donors, whereas some public TCRs were present in many individuals. In the study, approximately 160 TCR beta chains were listed as associated with cytomegalovirus. Subsequent analysis determined that TCRs grouped into clusters in the first cohort also showed a tendency toward co-occurrence across the roughly 110 validation repertoires, and about 94% of cluster scores exceeded 0. In vitro tests confirmed that a few of the cytomegalovirus-associated TCR beta chains recognize cytomegalovirus antigens. In both the original and validation cohorts, the classifier was reported to diagnose cytomegalovirus status with high specificity and sensitivity. All 120 or so repertoires were used to score co-occurrence in the validation cohort in a later analysis, because that analysis had no HLA typing for the cohort.

The donors belonged to the validation cohort of about 120 subjects, which was separate from the approximately 610-subject first cohort. A single count supports this clone. The antigen this receptor binds is unknown. The input lacks base qualities; no much larger clone sits a single base away. Library method: the immunoSEQ multiplex PCR assay. The study's own analysis went as follows. A statistical classification framework was developed to diagnose cytomegalovirus status using the catalog of TCR beta chain sequences. The source is immuneACCESS, and TCRdb retained only in-frame sequences with V and J called. Part of the clones is not carried over; for the studies checked, unresolved V genes explain less than half of this, and the remainder is unexplained. V and J calls plus clone size are reproduced from that table; the DNA served to infer D and trimming. This sample gives about 140,000 clones in total; about 91% of them show up just once. The ten top clones hold 7.5% to 10% of the sample.

The receptor comes from a woman aged 18-35 years in good health and CMV-seropositive. The sample was PBMCs. The chain was built from TRBV7-8 and TRBJ2-2; the central 11 bases match TRBD2. CDR3 protein: CASSLLVAGGTGELFF. The nucleotide sequence is given as TGTGCCAGCAGCTTACTCGTAGCGGGGGGGACCGGGGAGCTGTTTTTT.